Following are 14 T cell receptor beta chains from one sample sequenced in a study of blood T cells in healthy people across ages. With a J-beta primer mix and a sample-barcoded 5' primer, a second PCR ran about 7 to 12 cycles. TCRdb called the 5' RACE reads again in MiXCR, with one record for every CDR3 protein. The sample has more than 1.4 million distinct CDR3 sequences, roughly 45% seen once; the top ten hold 7.9%. The sample comprised blood. These TCRs come from a woman younger than 30 in good health.

This clonotype occurred once. The chain recombines TRBV7-2 with TRBJ2-3; tentatively, D is TRBD1 or TRBD2 (5 bases each). Germline V gene lookup returns CDR1 SGHTA and CDR2 FQGNSA. There are 17 residues in the CDR3. V was cut by 0 bases and J by 2 bases, with 15 bases left in between. DNA of the CDR3: TGTGCCAGCAGCTTAGCCCACTTTGGGGGAGACACAGATACGCAGTATTTT. It specifies CASSLAHFGGDTDTQYF.

This rearrangement joins TRBV9 to TRBJ2-7, with a weak D call TRBD1 (5 bases). CDR3 length: 14 residues. Germline CDR1 SGDLS, CDR2 YYNGEE. Trimming removed 1 base at V and 1 base at J, with 9 bases between. In DNA form, the CDR3 reads TGTGCCAGCAGCGTAAGCCAGGGTTCCTACGAGCAGTACTTC. Encoded protein: CASSVSQGSYEQYF. Supplemented by reference TRBV9 and TRBJ2-7, the full variable domain reads DSGVTQTPKHLITATGQRVTLRCSPRSGDLSVYWYQQSLDQGLQFLIQYYNGEERAKGNILERFSAQQFPDLHSELNLSSLELGDSALYFCASSVSQGSYEQYFGPGTRLTVT.

The chain carries TRBV7-9 and TRBJ2-5; D is undetermined. This CDR3 has 15 amino acids. Trimming stripped 0 bases from V and 11 bases from J, with 19 bases between. Germline CDR1 and CDR2: SEHNR and FQNEAQ (reference sequence). Written as DNA, the CDR3 is TGTGCCAGCAGCTTAGCCCAGGACGTGGGCAATGAGCAGTACTTC. Its translation: CASSLAQDVGNEQYF. The full variable domain, rest sourced from reference TRBV7-9 and TRBJ2-5, is DTGVSQNPRHKITKRGQNVTFRCDPISEHNRLYWYRQTLGQGPEFLTYFQNEAQLEKSRLLSDRFSAERPKGSFSTLEIQRTEQGDSAMYLCASSLAQDVGNEQYFGPGTRLLVL.

The chain links TRBV21-1 to TRBJ1-6; the DNA was not compared with TRBD1, the D call given in the table. TRBV21-1 corresponds to a pseudogene. The CDR3 runs 17 residues. The CDR3 DNA sequence: TGTGCCAGCAGCAAATTAGGGGGGATCTCCTATAATTCACCCCTCCACTTT. This encodes CASSKLGGISYNSPLHF.

This clonotype was found a few times. The chain uses TRBV27 and TRBJ2-4, with D unclear. Trimming cost V 2 bases and J 5 bases, with 10 bases left between them. Germline V gene data show CDR1 as MNHEY and CDR2 as SMNVEV (reference sequence). This CDR3 region has 14 residues. The CDR3 nucleotides are TGTGCCAGCAGTTTAGCAGGACGGGAAAACATTCAGTACTTC. Encoded protein: CASSLAGRENIQYF.

The rearrangement joins TRBV7-9 to TRBJ2-5; D is possibly TRBD2 (6 bases). V lost 4 bases and J 1 base, leaving 13 bases between the germline ends. Per the germline V gene, CDR1 is SEHNR and CDR2 is FQNEAQ (reference sequence). The CDR3 totals 15 residues. The CDR3 spells CASSYRAAGQETQYF. The CDR3 DNA sequence: TGTGCCAGCAGCTACCGAGCAGCGGGCCAAGAGACCCAGTACTTC.

The J gene is TRBJ1-1, the V gene TRBV5-1; weak D call: TRBD1 (5 bases). Trimming stripped 0 bases from V and 3 bases from J, with 12 bases between. The CDR3 is 15 residues long. CDR1 and CDR2 (germline): SGHRS, YFSETQ. CDR3 sequence: CASSLVWGTHTEAFF. CDR3 DNA sequence: TGCGCCAGCAGCTTGGTGTGGGGGACTCACACTGAAGCTTTCTTT.

This chain uses TRBV12-3 or TRBV12-4 with TRBJ1-1, with D maybe TRBD1 (5 bases). V lost 7 bases and J lost 2, with 11 bases in between. The CDR3 covers 13 residues. CDR3 bases: TGTGCCAGCACCTCGACAGCCAACACTGAAGCTTTCTTT. Protein sequence: CASTSTANTEAFF.

The rearrangement links TRBV29-1 to TRBJ2-3; D is ambiguous. The CDR3 is 15 amino acids. The germline CDR1 and CDR2 sequences are SQVTM and ANQGSEA. V was cut by 0 bases and J by 4 bases, with 14 bases left in between. The CDR3 reads CSVEDAAFRSDTQYF. Written as DNA, the CDR3 is TGCAGCGTTGAAGATGCAGCGTTTAGATCAGATACGCAGTATTTT.

Note on this clonotype: Given a much more abundant clone one base away, this may be a read error. The V gene is TRBV29-1, the J gene TRBJ2-1, with D uncertain. The V end lost 6 bases, the J end lost 0 bases, and 12 bases lay between the germline ends. Germline CDR1 reads SQVTM; CDR2 reads ANQGSEA. This CDR3 region has 14 residues. CDR3: CSVESTDSYNEQFF. CDR3 bases: TGCAGCGTGGAAAGCACTGACTCCTACAATGAGCAGTTCTTC.

The chain links TRBV12-3 or TRBV12-4 to TRBJ2-1, with TRBD1 matching 7 bases. V shed 7 bases, J shed 2 bases, and the junction held 8 bases outside the gene matches. The CDR3 sequence is 15 residues long. The CDR3 nucleotides are TGTGCCAGCAAGACGACAGGGAAGACCTACAATGAGCAGTTCTTC. It codes for CASKTTGKTYNEQFF.

The rearrangement uses TRBV2 and TRBJ2-3, with D possibly being TRBD2 (7 bases). The ends were cut back, 1 base at V and 6 bases at J, with 29 bases in the middle. Per the germline V gene, CDR1 is SNHLY and CDR2 is FYNNEI. The CDR3 runs 20 residues. Here the CDR3 DNA reads TGTGCCAGCAGTGAAGGAAGATCGGCGGGGGCCCGTCAGGGCGACGATACGCAGTATTTT. Amino acids: CASSEGRSAGARQGDDTQYF.

This clonotype was detected a few times. The chain is built from TRBV5-1 and TRBJ2-7; a possible D gene is TRBD1 (6 bases). Trimming shortened V by 2 bases and J by 2 bases, and 20 bases separated the two germline ends. The CDR3 consists of 17 residues. From germline, CDR1 is SGHRS and CDR2 YFSETQ. CDR3 bases: TGCGCCAGCAGCTTACCCGAGATGGACAGAGGGGCCTACGAGCAGTACTTC. Its translation is CASSLPEMDRGAYEQYF.

The chain combines TRBV7-9 with TRBJ2-7, with 8 bases matching TRBD1. The CDR3 extends over 14 amino acids. Germline values: CDR1 SEHNR, CDR2 FQNEAQ (reference sequence). The trim removed 4 bases at V and 5 bases at J, leaving 7 bases unmatched. The CDR3 region has the DNA TGTGCCAGCAGCTCACCGACAGGGGAAGACGAGCAGTACTTC. This sequence encodes CASSSPTGEDEQYF.